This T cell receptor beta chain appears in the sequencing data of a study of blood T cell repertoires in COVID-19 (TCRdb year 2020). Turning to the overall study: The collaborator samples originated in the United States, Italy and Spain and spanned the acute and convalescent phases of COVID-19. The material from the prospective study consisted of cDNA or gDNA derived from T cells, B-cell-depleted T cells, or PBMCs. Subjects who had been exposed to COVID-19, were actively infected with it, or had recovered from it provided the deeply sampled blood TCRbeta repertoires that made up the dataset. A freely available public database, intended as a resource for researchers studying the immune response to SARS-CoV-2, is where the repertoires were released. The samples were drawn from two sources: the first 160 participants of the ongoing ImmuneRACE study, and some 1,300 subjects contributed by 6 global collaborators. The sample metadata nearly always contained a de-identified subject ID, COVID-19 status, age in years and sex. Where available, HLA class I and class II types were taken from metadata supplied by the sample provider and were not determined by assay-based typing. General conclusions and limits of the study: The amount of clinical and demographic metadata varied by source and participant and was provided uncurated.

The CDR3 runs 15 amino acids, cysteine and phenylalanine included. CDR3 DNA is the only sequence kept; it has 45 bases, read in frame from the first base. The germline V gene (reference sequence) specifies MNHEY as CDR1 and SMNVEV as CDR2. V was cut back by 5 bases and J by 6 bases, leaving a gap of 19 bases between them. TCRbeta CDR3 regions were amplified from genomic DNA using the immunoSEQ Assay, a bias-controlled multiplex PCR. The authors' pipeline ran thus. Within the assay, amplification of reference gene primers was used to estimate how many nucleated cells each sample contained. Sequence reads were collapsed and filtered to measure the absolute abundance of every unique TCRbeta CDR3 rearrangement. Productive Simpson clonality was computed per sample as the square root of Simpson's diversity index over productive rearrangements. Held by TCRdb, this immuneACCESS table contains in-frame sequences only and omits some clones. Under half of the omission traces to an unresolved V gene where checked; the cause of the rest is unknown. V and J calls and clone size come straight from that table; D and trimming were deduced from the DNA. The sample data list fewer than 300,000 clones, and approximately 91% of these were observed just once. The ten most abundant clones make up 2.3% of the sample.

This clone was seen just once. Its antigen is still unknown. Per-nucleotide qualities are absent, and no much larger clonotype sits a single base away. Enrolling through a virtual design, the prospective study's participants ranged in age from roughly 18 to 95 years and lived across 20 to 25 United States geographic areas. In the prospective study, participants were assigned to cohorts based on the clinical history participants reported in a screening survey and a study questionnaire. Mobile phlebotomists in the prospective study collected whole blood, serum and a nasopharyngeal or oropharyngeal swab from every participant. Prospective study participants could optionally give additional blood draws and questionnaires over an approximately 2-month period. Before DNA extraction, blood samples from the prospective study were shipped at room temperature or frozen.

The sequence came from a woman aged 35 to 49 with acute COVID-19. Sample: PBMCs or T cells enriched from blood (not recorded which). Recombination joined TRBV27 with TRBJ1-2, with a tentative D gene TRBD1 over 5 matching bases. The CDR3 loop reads CASSARTPLGNGYTF. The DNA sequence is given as TGTGCCAGCAGTGCAAGGACACCCCTGGGGAATGGCTACACCTTC.